Listed here are 27 T cell receptor beta chains from one sample, sequenced in a study of cytomegalovirus exposure and HLA in healthy donors. The PCR was carried out with 60 Vbeta primers and 13 Jbeta primers. The method was immunoSEQ multiplex PCR; TCRdb's version includes in-frame clones alone and lacks a portion of them. Found here are 90,000 to 110,000 clones, 83% of them singletons; the top ten hold 5% to 6.5%. The source material was PBMCs. Receptors were obtained from a man between 18 and 29 years old in good health and CMV-seronegative.

The chain couples TRBV4-2 to TRBJ1-3, with D perhaps matching TRBD1 (6 bases). Trimming removed 1 base at V and 4 bases at J, with 20 bases between. Germline V CDR1 and CDR2: LGHNA, YNFKEQ. The CDR3 length is 18 residues. The CDR3: CASSQGAQGLLRGNTIYF. CDR3 coding DNA: TGTGCCAGCAGCCAAGGGGCACAGGGATTACTGCGGGGAAACACCATATATTTT.

The chain carries TRBV28 and TRBJ2-7; no firm D call. Deletions cut 5 bases from V and 4 bases from J, with 9 bases between. The germline CDR1 and CDR2 sequences are MDHEN and SYDVKM. The CDR3 has 12 amino acids. The CDR3 spells CASSLPRYEQYF. As DNA, the CDR3 is TGTGCCAGCAGTCTCCCCAGGTACGAGCAGTACTTC.

The V call is TRBV11-2, the J call TRBJ1-1; D gene uncertain. Germline-derived CDR1 and CDR2 are SGHAT and FQNNGV. V was pared by 3 bases and J by 3 bases, with 11 bases between. CDR3 length equals 14 residues. In DNA form, the CDR3 reads TGTGCCAGCAGCTTCTCTTACGGGGACACTGAAGCTTTCTTT. Translation gives CASSFSYGDTEAFF.

This clone is a singleton in its sample. J is TRBJ1-4 and V is TRBV5-4; D gene uncertain. V was trimmed by 1 base and J by 8 bases, leaving 21 bases between them. Germline V gene sequence: CDR1 SGHNT, CDR2 YYREEE (reference sequence). There are 17 residues in the CDR3. CDR3 DNA sequence: TGTGCCAGCAGCTTGCCGATTCCCCGTTGGAGAGAAGAAAAACTGTTTTTT. Its protein product is CASSLPIPRWREEKLFF.

The genes are TRBV13 and TRBJ2-4; D may be TRBD2 (7 bases). The germline gives CDR1 PRHDT, CDR2 FYEKMQ (reference sequence). The CDR3 is made up of 17 amino acids. V was cut by 0 bases and J by 6 bases, with 18 bases left in between. The CDR3 reads CASSLGRGATRGNIQYF. Written as DNA, the CDR3 is TGTGCCAGCAGCTTAGGCCGGGGGGCTACCCGGGGAAACATTCAGTACTTC.

Comment on this clone: A junction boundary mismatches the germline segment, possibly from a read error. The chain has TRBV9 and TRBJ1-3, with D hard to call. The CDR3 length is 12 residues. The V gene's germline CDR1 is SGDLS and CDR2 YYNGEE. The CDR3 region is CASSASRNTIYF. The CDR3 nucleotides read TGTGCCAGCAGCGCCTCTAGAAACACCATATATTTT.

This chain links TRBV28 with TRBJ2-1; D is ambiguous. Per germline, CDR1 MDHEN and CDR2 SYDVKM. V gave up 3 bases and J gave up 9 bases, with 6 bases separating them. This CDR3 contains 11 residues. This CDR3 is CASSLSFEQFF. DNA of the CDR3: TGTGCCAGCAGTTTGTCGTTTGAGCAGTTCTTC.

In regard to this clone: Within the sample, other DNA sequences also encode this same CDR3. The chain uses TRBV9 and TRBJ1-2; D call uncertain. CDR1 and CDR2 (germline): SGDLS, YYNGEE. V dropped 0 bases and J dropped 7 bases, with 7 bases sitting between them. The CDR3 runs 12 residues. The CDR3 loop is CASSVGGGGYTF. The CDR3, as DNA: TGTGCCAGCAGCGTAGGTGGAGGTGGCTACACCTTC.

The V and J genes are TRBV6-1 and TRBJ2-2; 9 bases are a match to TRBD1. V dropped 6 bases and J dropped 7; count of bases not matched to a gene: 6. The germline V gene has CDR1 MNHNS and CDR2 SASEGT. This CDR3 comprises 14 residues. The CDR3, as DNA: TGTGCCAGCAGGGGACAGGGAGAAGGCGGGGAGCTGTTTTTT. Protein: CASRGQGEGGELFF.

The CDR3 region is CASSPTLAGAYNEQFF. The DNA for the CDR3 is TGTGCCAGCTCACCTACCCTAGCGGGAGCCTACAATGAGCAGTTCTTC. The chain is built from TRBV18 and TRBJ2-1; 10 nucleotides agree with TRBD2. The length of the CDR3 is 16 residues. Germline values: CDR1 KGHSH, CDR2 LQKENI. Losses at the gene ends were 3 bases for V and 2 bases for J; bases not matched to a gene: 4.

There are a few counts of this clone. This chain links TRBV6-1 with TRBJ2-2; D perhaps matches TRBD2 (5 bases). CDR1 MNHNS and CDR2 SASEGT come from the germline V gene. The CDR3 sequence is 13 residues long. V gave up 6 bases and J gave up 0 bases, with 5 bases separating them. Here the CDR3 reads CASRDSNTGELFF. In DNA form, the CDR3 reads TGTGCCAGCAGGGACTCGAACACCGGGGAGCTGTTTTTT.

V gene TRBV7-2 combines with J gene TRBJ1-1, with D perhaps matching TRBD1 (5 bases). In germline, CDR1 is SGHTA, CDR2 FQGNSA. V lost 3 bases and J lost 7, with 6 bases in between. The CDR3 is made up of 11 amino acids. CDR3 protein: CASSLGGEAFF. The CDR3 nucleotides are TGTGCCAGCAGCTTGGGGGGTGAAGCTTTCTTT.

The V and J genes are TRBV9 and TRBJ2-1; TRBD2 matches 7 bases. The germline CDR1 and CDR2 sequences are SGDLS and YYNGEE. The CDR3 has 17 amino acids. Trimming cost V 0 bases and J 2 bases; bases outside gene matches: 8. The CDR3, as DNA: TGTGCCAGCAGCGTAGGCCAGAGTCTAGCGGCCTACAATGAGCAGTTCTTC. Its translation is CASSVGQSLAAYNEQFF.

This chain connects TRBV2 to TRBJ2-5; no clear D gene. The CDR3 covers 12 residues. Germline lookup yields CDR1 SNHLY and CDR2 FYNNEI. Trimming took 7 bases from V and 0 from J, leaving 6 bases between them. The CDR3 spells CASTNNQETQYF. CDR3 bases: TGTGCCAGCACCAACAACCAAGAGACCCAGTACTTC.

The chain recombines TRBV20-1 with TRBJ1-1; no clear D. Germline V gene sequence: CDR1 DFQATT, CDR2 SNEGSKA (reference sequence). There are 11 residues in the CDR3. The CDR3 DNA follows: TGCAGCGTCCGGTTGAACACTGAAGCTTTCTTT. It yields the protein CSVRLNTEAFF.

The chain links TRBV7-8 to TRBJ1-6; no clear D. This CDR3 region has 14 residues. Trimming took off 5 bases at V and 10 bases at J, with 15 bases between the two ends. The germline V gene has CDR1 SGHVS and CDR2 FQNEAQ. CDR3 sequence (DNA): TGTGCCAGCAGCACGGGAGGCGGGTGGTCACCCCTCCACTTT. This encodes CASSTGGGWSPLHF. Complete variable domain (other parts from reference TRBV7-8 and TRBJ1-6): GAGVSQSPRYKVAKRGQDVALRCDPISGHVSLFWYQQALGQGPEFLTYFQNEAQLDKSGLPSDRFFAERPEGSVSTLKIQRTQQEDSAVYLCASSTGGGWSPLHFGNGTRLTVT.

This chain joins TRBV7-8 and TRBJ2-3; 8 bases agree with TRBD2. The CDR3 sequence is 17 residues long. From germline, CDR1 is SGHVS and CDR2 FQNEAQ. With 1 base clipped from V and 2 bases from J, the junction kept 8 bases outside the gene matches. The CDR3 reads CASSLGAGGGNTDTQYF. As DNA, the CDR3 is TGTGCCAGCAGCTTAGGGGCGGGAGGAGGAAACACAGATACGCAGTATTTT. Based on the CDR3 plus reference TRBV7-8 and TRBJ2-3, the full variable domain is GAGVSQSPRYKVAKRGQDVALRCDPISGHVSLFWYQQALGQGPEFLTYFQNEAQLDKSGLPSDRFFAERPEGSVSTLKIQRTQQEDSAVYLCASSLGAGGGNTDTQYFGPGTRLTVL.

The V and J genes are TRBV10-2 and TRBJ1-1, with TRBD1 matching over 10 bases. V shed 7 bases and J 0 bases; nucleotides not matched to a gene: 8. The CDR3 runs to 16 residues. CDR1 is WSHSY and CDR2 is SAAADI in the germline V gene. This chain's CDR3 is CASMPGQGNLNTEAFF. The CDR3 DNA reads as TGCGCCAGCATGCCGGGACAGGGGAATCTGAACACTGAAGCTTTCTTT.

The chain carries TRBV6-1 and TRBJ2-7, with 8 nucleotides matching TRBD2. Trimming cost V 7 bases and J 1 base; bases outside gene matches: 9. CDR1 and CDR2 from the germline V gene are MNHNS and SASEGT. The length of the CDR3 is 15 residues. The CDR3 nucleotides read TGTGCCAGCACCCCGGGACTAGGGACTTCCTACGAGCAGTACTTC. Its translation: CASTPGLGTSYEQYF.

The genes are TRBV2 and TRBJ2-2; 9 bases map to TRBD2. This CDR3 has 15 amino acids. J lost 3 bases, V lost 11 bases, and 10 bases had no gene match. In germline, CDR1 is SNHLY, CDR2 FYNNEI. CDR3 sequence (DNA): TGTGCCGGGCTGAGCGGGAGGCGAGACACCGGGGAGCTGTTTTTT. Protein: CAGLSGRRDTGELFF.

Here the CDR3 DNA reads TGTGCCAGCAGACGGGGACAGGGGTACACTGAAGCTTTCTTT. It specifies CASRRGQGYTEAFF. The V gene is TRBV7-9, the J gene TRBJ1-1; 10 nucleotides match TRBD1. Germline V gene lookup returns CDR1 SEHNR and CDR2 FQNEAQ (reference sequence). The CDR3 has 14 amino acids. V lost 6 bases and J lost 3; bases outside the gene matches: 4.

The genes are TRBV6-1 and TRBJ2-7; D is perhaps TRBD1 (5 bases). CDR3 length equals 13 residues. V was pared by 4 bases and J by 2 bases, with 9 bases between. Germline loops: CDR1 MNHNS, CDR2 SASEGT. The CDR3 is CASSGRGTYEQYF. CDR3 DNA sequence: TGTGCCAGCAGTGGAAGGGGCACCTACGAGCAGTACTTC.

The chain is built from TRBV27 and TRBJ2-7, with 8 bases lining up with TRBD2. V shed 5 bases and J 2 bases; nucleotides not matched to a gene: 11. The CDR3 loop spans 16 amino acids. The germline V gene has CDR1 MNHEY and CDR2 SMNVEV (reference sequence). In nucleotides, the CDR3 is TGTGCCAGCAGTCTCACCCCAGTCGGGGGGGCCTACGAGCAGTACTTC. This gives the protein CASSLTPVGGAYEQYF.

The chain links TRBV6-1 to TRBJ1-1; perhaps TRBD1 as D (6 bases). Trimming stripped 3 bases from V and 0 bases from J, with 8 bases between. The germline gives CDR1 MNHNS, CDR2 SASEGT. This CDR3 is 14 amino acids long. The CDR3 is CASSDGQMNTEAFF. CDR3 bases: TGTGCCAGCAGTGACGGACAGATGAACACTGAAGCTTTCTTT.

Remarks on this clone: Sequence at one end of the junction differs from germline and may be a read error. The chain links TRBV7-7 to TRBJ2-5; D might be TRBD1 (5 bases). The length of the CDR3 is 13 residues. CDR1 and CDR2 (germline): SSHAT, FNYEAQ (reference sequence). The CDR3 reads CASSLGQQETQYF. DNA for the CDR3: TGTGCTAGCAGCTTGGGGCAGCAAGAGACCCAGTACTTC.

The chain carries TRBV14 and TRBJ2-2; 14 positions match TRBD2. The germline gives CDR1 SGHDN, CDR2 FVKESK. After removal of 4 bases from V and 4 bases from J, the junction contained 8 bases not matched to a gene. The CDR3 is made up of 18 amino acids. This chain's CDR3 is CASSLGLAGVFGTGELFF. In DNA, the CDR3 is TGTGCCAGCAGCCTGGGACTAGCGGGAGTATTTGGCACCGGGGAGCTGTTTTTT.

The chain couples TRBV15 to TRBJ1-4; D is undetermined. The CDR3 covers 13 residues. CDR1 is LNHNV, CDR2 YYDKDF, per germline (reference sequence). V dropped 2 bases and J dropped 7 bases, with 8 bases sitting between them. DNA of the CDR3: TGTGCCACCAGCAGATCCTTGTTTGAAAAACTGTTTTTT. Encoded protein: CATSRSLFEKLFF.